This T cell receptor (beta chain) was captured by sequencing in a study of control samples from healthy donors and cancer patients. Generated by immunoSEQ multiplex PCR, the TCRdb table keeps only in-frame clones and is missing some. The data show about 140,000 clones, around 90% seen once. Germline V gene lookup returns CDR1 SQVTM and CDR2 ANQGSEA. The J segment lost 6 bases and the V segment lost 8 bases, leaving 13 bases of the junction unmatched. The CDR3 runs 14 residues. Material: blood. This receptor was identified in a man aged 25-40 years in good health. V is TRBV29-1 and J is TRBJ2-1; 7 bases agree with TRBD2. The CDR3 bases are TGCAGCTCCCGGGGGGATTTTGGAGGCAATGAGCAGTTCTTC. Encoded protein: CSSRGDFGGNEQFF.